This T cell receptor (beta chain) was profiled in a study of neoadjuvant anti-PD-1 for oral cavity cancer. Across the whole study: Patients without progression received a fourth nivolumab dose around day 43, then surgical resection on days 50-56. Study-wide findings and caveats: Post-nivolumab, blood T cell clonality was significantly elevated in non-responders. Treg/Th17 ratio rose with pretreatment blood and fell with post-treatment tumor TCRbeta clonality.

Assay: immunoSEQ multiplex PCR; the TCRdb copy retains only in-frame clones and omits some. Of 75,000 to 100,000 clones detected, approximately 80% appear once; the ten largest clones hold roughly 3%. Stage II-IVA oral cavity squamous cell carcinoma was new and untreated by systemic or radiation therapy. With V trimmed by 6 bases and J by 3 bases, 5 bases remained unmatched. In germline, CDR1 is MNHEY, CDR2 SMNVEV (reference sequence). This CDR3 contains 13 residues. In this sample, this clone turned up once. What it recognizes is unknown. The source is a person aged 40 to 85 with oral cavity squamous cell carcinoma. The chain joins TRBV27 to TRBJ2-7, with 7 bases matching TRBD1. The sequenced sample was PBMCs, obtained before nivolumab (anti-PD-1) treatment. The CDR3 loop is CASRFTGDYEQYF. CDR3 DNA sequence: TGTGCCAGCAGATTTACAGGGGACTACGAGCAGTACTTC.